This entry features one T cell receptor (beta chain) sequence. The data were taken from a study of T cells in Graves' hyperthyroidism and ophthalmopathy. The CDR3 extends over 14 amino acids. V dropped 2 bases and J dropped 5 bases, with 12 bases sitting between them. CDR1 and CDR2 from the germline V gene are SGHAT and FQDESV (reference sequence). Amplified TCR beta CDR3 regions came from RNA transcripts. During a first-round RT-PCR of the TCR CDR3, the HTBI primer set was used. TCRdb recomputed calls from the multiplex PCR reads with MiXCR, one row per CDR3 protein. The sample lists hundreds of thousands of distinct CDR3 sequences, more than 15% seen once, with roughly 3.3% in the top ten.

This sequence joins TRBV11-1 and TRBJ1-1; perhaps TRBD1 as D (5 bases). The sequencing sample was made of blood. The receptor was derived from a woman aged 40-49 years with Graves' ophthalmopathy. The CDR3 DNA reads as TGTGCCAGCAGCTTAACTATCCGGGGGACTGAAGCTTTCTTT. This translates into CASSLTIRGTEAFF.